This T cell receptor (beta chain) originates from a study of T cell responses to AZD1222 COVID-19 vaccine. CDR1 SGHRS and CDR2 YFSETQ come from the germline V gene. CDR3 length equals 15 residues. V lost 3 bases and J 5 bases, leaving 15 bases between the germline ends. Generated by immunoSEQ multiplex PCR, the TCRdb table keeps only in-frame clones and is missing some. The data show 130,000 or so clones, about 92% seen once. The sample was peripheral blood, taken on day 0 of MenACWY control vaccination. This TCR was sampled from an adult in good health. The chain recombines TRBV5-1 with TRBJ1-5; a weak D match, TRBD1 (6 bases). CDR3 protein: CASSSSGTNDQPQHF. CDR3 coding DNA: TGCGCCAGCAGCTCTTCCGGGACAAATGATCAGCCCCAGCATTTT.